The source of this T cell receptor (beta chain) is a study of T cell responses to AZD1222 COVID-19 vaccine. With 3 bases removed from V and 6 bases from J, the gap between germline ends came to 17 bases. The CDR3 spans 15 residues. Germline-derived CDR1 and CDR2 are MDHEN and SYDVKM. Findings of the study overall: Repertoire collection took place solely once the T cell response had peaked. Distributed over spike, vaccine-associated CD4 TCRs predominated at 160-218 and 743-854. Nearly half of spike-specific TCRs reportedly target variant regions that are unmutated in the B.1.351 and B.1.1.7 variants.

Concerning this clone itself: The antigen is undetermined.

The method was immunoSEQ multiplex PCR; TCRdb's version includes in-frame clones alone and lacks a portion of them. The sample carries about 160,000 clones, 85% to 90% recorded once. The sequencing used peripheral blood, collected on day 0 of AZD1222 vaccination. The origin of this receptor is an adult in good health. The chain links TRBV28 to TRBJ2-5; tentative D call: TRBD2 (6 bases). The CDR3 reads CASSFLVGGAKTQYF. The CDR3 DNA reads TGTGCCAGCAGTTTTCTGGTGGGGGGTGCGAAGACCCAGTACTTC.